The present entry profiles one T cell receptor beta chain with its context. The CDR3 has 15 residues. V was clipped by 0 bases and J by 4 bases, with 12 bases between them. Germline lookup yields CDR1 LGHNA and CDR2 YNFKEQ. The source of the sample is a study of T cells in Graves' hyperthyroidism and ophthalmopathy. RNA transcripts served as the template for amplifying TCR beta CDR3 regions. TCR CDR3 underwent first-round RT-PCR with the HTBI primer set. MiXCR, applied by TCRdb to the multiplex PCR reads, yields one record per CDR3 protein. Here the sample spans 500,000 to 750,000 distinct CDR3 sequences, under 60% being singletons. Hyperthyroidism had been newly diagnosed in patients aged 18 to 65, and its duration was under 2 months. Diagnostic assessment was based on clinical symptoms, serum thyroxine and TRAb, thyroid ultrasound and orbital computed tomography.

This sequence joins TRBV4-2 and TRBJ1-2, with D perhaps TRBD1 (5 bases). The sequenced sample was peripheral blood or thyroid tissue (not recorded which). The clonotype originates from a woman aged 18-29 years with Graves' hyperthyroidism. Here the CDR3 DNA reads TGTGCCAGCAGCCAAGATCTGGGGGTGGGCTATGGCTACACCTTC. It yields the protein CASSQDLGVGYGYTF.